This paragraph covers one TCR beta chain sequence. Its antigen is unknown. The entry originates in a study of shared clonotypes between healthy human individuals. Whole-study context: Researchers assigned three CD4 naive, three CD4 memory, two CD8 naive and one CD8 memory plate to each donor.

Sequencing was performed with immunoSEQ multiplex PCR; in TCRdb, only in-frame clones are kept and a portion is missing. The data hold 2 million to 2.5 million clones, with over 85% observed a single time. Findings of the study overall: Estimated richness was generally greater in naive than memory subsets.

Donors were healthy HIV-negative adults without recent acute infections or vaccinations. The CDR3 is 15 amino acids. CDR1 is SGHAT, CDR2 FQNNGV, per germline. The J segment lost 0 bases and the V segment lost 3 bases, leaving 2 bases of the junction unmatched. J is TRBJ2-7 and V is TRBV11-2; 10 bases map to TRBD2. This TCR was sampled from a man between 18 and 29 years old in good health. Source material: naive CD4+ T cells sorted from blood. Subset here: CD45RA+ positively selected. CDR3 sequence: CASSFGLAASYEQYF. Here the CDR3 DNA reads TGTGCCAGCAGCTTCGGACTAGCGGCCTCCTACGAGCAGTACTTC.